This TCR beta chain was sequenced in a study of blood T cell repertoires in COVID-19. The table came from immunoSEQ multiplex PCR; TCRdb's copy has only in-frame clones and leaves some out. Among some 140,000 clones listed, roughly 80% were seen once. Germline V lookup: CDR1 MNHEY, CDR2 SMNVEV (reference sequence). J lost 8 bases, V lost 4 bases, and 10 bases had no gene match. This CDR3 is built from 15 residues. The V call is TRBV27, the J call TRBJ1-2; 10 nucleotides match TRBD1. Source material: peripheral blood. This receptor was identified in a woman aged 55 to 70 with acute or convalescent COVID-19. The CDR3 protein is CASSSRQGAVGGYTF. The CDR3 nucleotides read TGTGCCAGCAGTTCACGACAGGGGGCGGTGGGGGGCTACACCTTC.